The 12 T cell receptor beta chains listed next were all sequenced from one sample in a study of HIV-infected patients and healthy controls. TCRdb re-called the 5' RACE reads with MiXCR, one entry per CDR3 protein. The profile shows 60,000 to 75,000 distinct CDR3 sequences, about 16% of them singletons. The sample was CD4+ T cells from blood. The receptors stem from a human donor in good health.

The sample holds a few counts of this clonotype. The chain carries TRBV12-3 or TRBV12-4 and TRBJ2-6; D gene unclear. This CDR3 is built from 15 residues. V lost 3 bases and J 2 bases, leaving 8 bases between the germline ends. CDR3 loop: CASSFGNTGANVLTF. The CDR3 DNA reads TGTGCCAGCAGTTTTGGAAACACTGGGGCCAACGTCCTGACTTTC.

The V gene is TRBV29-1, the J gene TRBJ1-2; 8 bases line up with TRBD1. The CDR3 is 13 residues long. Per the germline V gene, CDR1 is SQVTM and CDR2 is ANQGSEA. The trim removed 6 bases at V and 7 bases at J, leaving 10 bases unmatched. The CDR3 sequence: CSVYKDRASGYTF. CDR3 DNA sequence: TGCAGCGTATATAAGGACAGGGCTTCTGGCTACACCTTC. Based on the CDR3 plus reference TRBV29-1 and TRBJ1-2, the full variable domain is SAVISQKPSRDICQRGTSLTIQCQVDSQVTMMFWYRQQPGQSLTLIATANQGSEATYESGFVIDKFPISRPNLTFSTLTVSNMSPEDSSIYLCSVYKDRASGYTFGSGTRLTVV.

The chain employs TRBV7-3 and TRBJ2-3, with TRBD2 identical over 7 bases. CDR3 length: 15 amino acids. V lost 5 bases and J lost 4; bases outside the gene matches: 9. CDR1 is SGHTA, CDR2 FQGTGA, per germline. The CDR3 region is CASSRLVGGADTQYF. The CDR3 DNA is TGTGCCAGCAGCAGACTAGTGGGGGGGGCAGATACGCAGTATTTT. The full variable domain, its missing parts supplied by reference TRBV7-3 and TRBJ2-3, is GAGVSQTPSNKVTEKGKYVELRCDPISGHTALYWYRQSLGQGPEFLIYFQGTGAADDSGLPNDRFFAVRPEGSVSTLKIQRTERGDSAVYLCASSRLVGGADTQYFGPGTRLTVL.

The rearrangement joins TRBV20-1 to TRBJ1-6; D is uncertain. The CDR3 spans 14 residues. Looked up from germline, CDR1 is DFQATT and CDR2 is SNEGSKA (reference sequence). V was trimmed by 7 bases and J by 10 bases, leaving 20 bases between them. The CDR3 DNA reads TGCAGTGAAAGAAGGATGGGCCCCGGCTCACCCCTCCACTTT. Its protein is CSERRMGPGSPLHF.

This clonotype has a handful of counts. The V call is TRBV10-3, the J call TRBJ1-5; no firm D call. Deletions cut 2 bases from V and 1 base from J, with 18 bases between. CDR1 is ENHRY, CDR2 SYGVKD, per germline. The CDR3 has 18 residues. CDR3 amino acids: CAISEAVAGRFSNQPQHF. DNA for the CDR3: TGTGCCATCAGTGAGGCGGTTGCGGGGAGATTCAGCAATCAGCCCCAGCATTTT.

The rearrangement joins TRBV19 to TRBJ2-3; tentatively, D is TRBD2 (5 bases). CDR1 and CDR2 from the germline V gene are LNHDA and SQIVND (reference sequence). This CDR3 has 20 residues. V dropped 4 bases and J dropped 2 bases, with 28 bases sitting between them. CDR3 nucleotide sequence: TGTGCCAGTAGTACCCACCCAAGACTGGGATCCGGGAAGTTCACAGATACGCAGTATTTT. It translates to CASSTHPRLGSGKFTDTQYF. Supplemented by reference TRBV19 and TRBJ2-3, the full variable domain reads DGGITQSPKYLFRKEGQNVTLSCEQNLNHDAMYWYRQDPGQGLRLIYYSQIVNDFQKGDIAEGYSVSREKKESFPLTVTSAQKNPTAFYLCASSTHPRLGSGKFTDTQYFGPGTRLTVL.

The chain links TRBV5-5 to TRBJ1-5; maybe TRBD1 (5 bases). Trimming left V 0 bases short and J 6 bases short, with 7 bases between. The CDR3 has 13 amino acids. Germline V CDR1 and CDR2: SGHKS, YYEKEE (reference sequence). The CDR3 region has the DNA TGTGCCAGCAGCTTGGAGGGGATTCAGCCCCAGCATTTT. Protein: CASSLEGIQPQHF.

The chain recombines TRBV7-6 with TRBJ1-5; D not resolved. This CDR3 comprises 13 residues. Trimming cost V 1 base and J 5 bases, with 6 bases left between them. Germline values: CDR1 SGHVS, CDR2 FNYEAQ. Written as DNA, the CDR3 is TGTGCCAGCAGCTTAGTGAGGGATCAGCCCCAGCATTTT. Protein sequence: CASSLVRDQPQHF.

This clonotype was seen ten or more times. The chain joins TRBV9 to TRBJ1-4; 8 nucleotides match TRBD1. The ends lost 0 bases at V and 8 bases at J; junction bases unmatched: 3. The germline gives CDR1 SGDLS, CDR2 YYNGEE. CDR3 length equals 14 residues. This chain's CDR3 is CASSVGQGKEKLFF. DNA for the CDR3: TGTGCCAGCAGCGTAGGACAGGGGAAAGAAAAACTGTTTTTT.

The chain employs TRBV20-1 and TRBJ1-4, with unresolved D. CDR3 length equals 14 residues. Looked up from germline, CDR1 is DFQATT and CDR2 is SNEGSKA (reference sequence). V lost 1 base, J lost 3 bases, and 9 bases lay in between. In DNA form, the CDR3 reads TGCAGTGCTAGAGGGCAGACTTCTAATGAAAAACTGTTTTTT. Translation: CSARGQTSNEKLFF.

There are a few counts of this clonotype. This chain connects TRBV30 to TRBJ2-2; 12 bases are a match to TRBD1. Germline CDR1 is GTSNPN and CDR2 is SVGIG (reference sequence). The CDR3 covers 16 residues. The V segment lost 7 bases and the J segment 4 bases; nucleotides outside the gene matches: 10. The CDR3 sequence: CASGGDRGRSTGELFF. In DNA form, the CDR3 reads TGTGCCTCCGGGGGGGACAGGGGGCGCAGCACCGGGGAGCTGTTTTTT.

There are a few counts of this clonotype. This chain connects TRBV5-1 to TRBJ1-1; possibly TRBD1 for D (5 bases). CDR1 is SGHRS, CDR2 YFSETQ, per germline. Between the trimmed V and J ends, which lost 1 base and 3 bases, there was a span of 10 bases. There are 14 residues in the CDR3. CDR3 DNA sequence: TGCGCCAGCAGCTTGAATATGGGGGACACTGAAGCTTTCTTT. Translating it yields CASSLNMGDTEAFF.